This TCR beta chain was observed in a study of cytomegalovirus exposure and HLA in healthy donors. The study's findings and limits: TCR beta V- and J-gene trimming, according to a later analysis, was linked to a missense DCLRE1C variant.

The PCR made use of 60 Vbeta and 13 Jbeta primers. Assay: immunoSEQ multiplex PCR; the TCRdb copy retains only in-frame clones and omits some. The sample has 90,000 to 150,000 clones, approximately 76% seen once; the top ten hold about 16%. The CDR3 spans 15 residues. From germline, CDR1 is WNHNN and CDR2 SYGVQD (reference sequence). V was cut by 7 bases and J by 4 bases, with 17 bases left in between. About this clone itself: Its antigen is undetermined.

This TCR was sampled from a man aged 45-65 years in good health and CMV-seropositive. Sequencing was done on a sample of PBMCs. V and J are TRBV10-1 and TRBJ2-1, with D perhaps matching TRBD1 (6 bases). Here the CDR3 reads CASITGTQPYNEQFF. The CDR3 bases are TGCGCCAGCATTACCGGGACACAACCATACAATGAGCAGTTCTTC.